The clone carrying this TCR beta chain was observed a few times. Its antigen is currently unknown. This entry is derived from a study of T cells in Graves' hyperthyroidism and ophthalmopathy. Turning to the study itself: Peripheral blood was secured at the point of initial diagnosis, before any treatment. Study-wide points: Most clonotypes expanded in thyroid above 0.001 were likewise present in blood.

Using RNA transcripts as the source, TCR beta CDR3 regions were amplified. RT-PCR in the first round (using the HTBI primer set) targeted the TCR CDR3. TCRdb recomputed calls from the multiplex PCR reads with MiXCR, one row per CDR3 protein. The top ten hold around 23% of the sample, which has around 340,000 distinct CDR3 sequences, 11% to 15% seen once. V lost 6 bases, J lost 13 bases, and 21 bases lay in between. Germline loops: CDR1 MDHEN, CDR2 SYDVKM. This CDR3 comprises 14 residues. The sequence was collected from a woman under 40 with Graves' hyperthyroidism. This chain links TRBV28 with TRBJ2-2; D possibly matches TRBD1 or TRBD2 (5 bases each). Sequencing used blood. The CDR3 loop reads CASSPQPRGSALFF. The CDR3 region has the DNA TGTGCCAGCAGCCCACAGCCACGGGGCTCAGCGCTGTTTTTT.